The 7 T cell receptor beta chains below all came from one sample that was sequenced in a study of blood T cell repertoires in COVID-19. Repertoires were generated with immunoSEQ multiplex PCR, while TCRdb's copy carries only in-frame clones and drops some. The data contain roughly 140,000 clones, around 82% of them singletons. The sequenced material came from PBMCs or T cells enriched from blood (not recorded which). The receptors come from a man in his fifties in a cohort exposed to, infected with or recovered from COVID-19 (not recorded which).

V is TRBV30 and J is TRBJ1-4; D possibly corresponds to TRBD1 (5 bases). CDR1 is GTSNPN and CDR2 is SVGIG in the germline V gene (reference sequence). The CDR3 contains 16 residues. Trimming took 0 bases from V and 1 from J, leaving 12 bases between them. This chain's CDR3 is CAWSVRRGITNEKLFF. DNA of the CDR3: TGTGCCTGGAGTGTTAGGAGGGGCATAACTAATGAAAAACTGTTTTTT.

This clone was seen only once. The chain couples TRBV3-1 (or the pseudogene TRBV3-2) to TRBJ1-3; 8 nucleotides align to TRBD1. This CDR3 has 15 residues. V shed 5 bases, J shed 4 bases, and the junction held 7 bases outside the gene matches. Germline CDR1 is LGHDT and CDR2 is YNNKEL (reference sequence). This CDR3 reads CASSTFQGAGNTIYF. CDR3 in DNA: TGTGCCAGCAGCACTTTCCAGGGGGCAGGAAACACCATATATTTT.

The chain couples TRBV12-3 or TRBV12-4 to TRBJ2-5, with a tentative D call TRBD2 (6 bases). This CDR3 spans 13 amino acids. V lost 2 bases, J lost 5 bases, and 9 bases lay in between. The CDR3 DNA reads TGTGCCAGCAGTTTAACTAGCTTGGAGACCCAGTACTTC. It translates to CASSLTSLETQYF.

This clone came up once. The chain is built from TRBV11-2 and TRBJ2-3; TRBD2 matches at 8 bases. CDR1 is SGHAT and CDR2 is FQNNGV in the germline V gene. This CDR3 has 15 residues. After removal of 5 bases from V and 10 bases from J, the junction contained 14 bases not matched to a gene. The CDR3 DNA sequence: TGTGCCAGCAGCGAAGGAACTAGCGGCGCCACGTCGCAGTATTTT. It translates to CASSEGTSGATSQYF.

The chain is built from TRBV5-1 and TRBJ2-3; 8 nucleotides align to TRBD2. The CDR3 extends over 17 amino acids. CDR1 and CDR2 (germline): SGHRS, YFSETQ. With V trimmed by 0 bases and J by 3 bases, 9 bases remained unmatched. CDR3 coding DNA: TGCGCCAGCAGCTTGGAGAGGTTAGCGGGATTAACAGATACGCAGTATTTT. Protein product: CASSLERLAGLTDTQYF. Combining the CDR3 with reference TRBV5-1 and TRBJ2-3 gives the whole variable domain KAGVTQTPRYLIKTRGQQVTLSCSPISGHRSVSWYQQTPGQGLQFLFEYFSETQRNKGNFPGRFSGRQFSNSRSEMNVSTLELGDSALYLCASSLERLAGLTDTQYFGPGTRLTVL.

The chain has TRBV10-3 and TRBJ2-1; TRBD1 matches at 9 bases. Germline CDR1 reads ENHRY; CDR2 reads SYGVKD. The CDR3 extends over 13 amino acids. Trimming at V came to 6 bases and at J to 4 bases, leaving 1 base not matched to a gene. CDR3 sequence reads: CAISGQGYNEQFF. In DNA, the CDR3 is TGTGCCATCAGCGGACAGGGGTACAATGAGCAGTTCTTC.

The J gene is TRBJ1-2, the V gene TRBV13; D is unresolved. From germline, CDR1 is PRHDT and CDR2 FYEKMQ (reference sequence). V lost 5 bases and J 6 bases, leaving 13 bases between the germline ends. The CDR3 totals 13 residues. CDR3 sequence: CASSPPQADGYTF. The CDR3 DNA follows: TGTGCCAGCAGCCCCCCCCAAGCGGATGGCTACACCTTC.